The next 23 T cell receptor beta chains were all read from a single sample in a study of CD8 T cells in Susac syndrome. The RNA, about 0.5 to 1 ug, was put through reverse transcription using random hexamers. TCRdb passed the immunoSEQ multiplex PCR reads through MiXCR, listing each CDR3 protein once. The sample holds about 300,000 distinct CDR3 sequences, approximately 85% seen once. Sequencing was done on a sample of CD8+ T cells from PBMCs. The receptors come from a human donor with multiple sclerosis.

The chain couples TRBV4-3 to TRBJ2-7, with 7 bases aligning to TRBD2. The CDR3 consists of 15 residues. V lost 1 base and J lost 0; bases outside the gene matches: 3. The germline gives CDR1 LGHNA, CDR2 YSLEER. Here the CDR3 DNA reads TGCGCCAGCAGCCAAGGGAGCGGGAACTCCTACGAGCAGTACTTC. Its translation: CASSQGSGNSYEQYF.

The chain joins TRBV4-3 to TRBJ1-1; D might be TRBD1 (6 bases). Germline CDR1 is LGHNA and CDR2 is YSLEER. Trimming removed 0 bases at V and 6 bases at J, with 14 bases between. The CDR3 contains 15 residues. Here the CDR3 DNA reads TGCGCCAGCAGCCAAGAAGGAGGGGGGCCCGCTGAAGCTTTCTTT. It yields the protein CASSQEGGGPAEAFF.

The chain uses TRBV6-2 or TRBV6-3 and TRBJ2-2; D possibly corresponds to TRBD2 (6 bases). V was cut by 3 bases and J by 2 bases, with 22 bases left in between. The V gene's germline CDR1 is MNHEY and CDR2 SVGEGT. The CDR3 totals 19 residues. The CDR3 nucleotides read TGTGCCAGCAGTTATGACTCCGCGGGGTGGAGACACAACACCGGGGAGCTGTTTTTT. Translated: CASSYDSAGWRHNTGELFF.

The rearrangement links TRBV6-2 or TRBV6-3 to TRBJ2-1, with a tentative D call TRBD2 (6 bases). Trimming left V 2 bases short and J 9 bases short, with 11 bases between. The CDR3 is 13 residues long. The germline CDR1 and CDR2 sequences are MNHEY and SVGEGT. The CDR3 sequence: CASSYGWRGEQFF. DNA of the CDR3: TGTGCCAGCAGTTACGGGTGGCGGGGTGAGCAGTTCTTC.

The J gene is TRBJ1-2, the V gene TRBV10-2; D remains ambiguous. The CDR3 has 14 residues. Germline lookup yields CDR1 WSHSY and CDR2 SAAADI. The V and J ends lost 2 bases and 5 bases respectively, with 12 bases between them. The CDR3 reads CASSEPSTAYGYTF. The CDR3 DNA follows: TGCGCCAGCAGTGAGCCCTCCACCGCGTATGGCTACACCTTC.

This chain joins TRBV4-2 and TRBJ1-1; 7 nucleotides agree with TRBD1. The germline V gene has CDR1 LGHNA and CDR2 YNFKEQ. With V trimmed by 4 bases and J by 0 bases, 8 bases remained unmatched. The CDR3 loop spans 16 amino acids. DNA of the CDR3: TGTGCCAGCAGCCTTATTAGACAGGGAGTGAACACTGAAGCTTTCTTT. Its translation: CASSLIRQGVNTEAFF.

The DNA of the CDR3 is TGTGCCAGCAGCTCCGGGACAGTAGTCTACGAGCAGTACTTC. Its translation: CASSSGTVVYEQYF. The rearrangement joins TRBV7-9 to TRBJ2-7; 7 bases line up with TRBD1. CDR3 size: 14 residues. With V trimmed by 4 bases and J by 3 bases, 6 bases remained unmatched. CDR1 SEHNR and CDR2 FQNEAQ come from the germline V gene (reference sequence).

The J gene is TRBJ2-1, the V gene TRBV10-3; D uncertain. Trimming removed 0 bases at V and 2 bases at J, with 8 bases between. Per the germline V gene, CDR1 is ENHRY and CDR2 is SYGVKD. CDR3 length: 15 amino acids. The CDR3: CAISESQGPYNEQFF. CDR3 nucleotide sequence: TGTGCCATCAGTGAGTCCCAAGGCCCCTACAATGAGCAGTTCTTC.

The chain is built from TRBV7-2 and TRBJ1-5; 7 bases are shared with TRBD1. This CDR3 region has 16 residues. CDR1 and CDR2 from the germline V gene are SGHTA and FQGNSA. The V segment lost 5 bases and the J segment 4 bases; nucleotides outside the gene matches: 11. The CDR3 DNA is TGTGCCAGCAGCCCGAACACCGGGACAGAGAATCAGCCCCAGCATTTT. Translating it yields CASSPNTGTENQPQHF.

The genes are TRBV7-9 and TRBJ2-3; TRBD2 matches at 8 bases. The germline V gene has CDR1 SEHNR and CDR2 FQNEAQ (reference sequence). The CDR3 has 17 residues. The trim removed 5 bases at V and 0 bases at J, leaving 10 bases unmatched. The CDR3 DNA is TGTGCCAGCAGCGGGGAGCGGGCGGGAGGAAGCACAGATACGCAGTATTTT. This encodes CASSGERAGGSTDTQYF.

The rearrangement uses TRBV7-9 and TRBJ1-1, with a possible D match to TRBD1 (5 bases). Trimming stripped 8 bases from V and 1 base from J, with 14 bases between. Germline V CDR1 and CDR2: SEHNR, FQNEAQ (reference sequence). This CDR3 has 14 amino acids. In DNA, the CDR3 is TGTGCCAGCGGAACGGGACTGGGGAACACTGAAGCTTTCTTT. This gives the protein CASGTGLGNTEAFF.

This rearrangement joins TRBV28 to TRBJ1-5; D is undetermined. V was trimmed by 0 bases and J by 6 bases, leaving 3 bases between them. CDR3 length equals 12 residues. From germline, CDR1 is MDHEN and CDR2 SYDVKM. DNA of the CDR3: TGTGCCAGCAGTTTATGGTTTCAGCCCCAGCATTTT. Translation gives CASSLWFQPQHF.

The chain uses TRBV6-1 and TRBJ2-7; the match to TRBD2 covers 8 bases. In germline, CDR1 is MNHNS, CDR2 SASEGT. V shed 10 bases and J 2 bases; nucleotides not matched to a gene: 13. This CDR3 comprises 15 residues. CDR3 protein: CATQAISGETYEQYF. DNA for the CDR3: TGTGCCACCCAGGCAATTAGCGGGGAAACCTACGAGCAGTACTTC.

The chain combines TRBV27 with TRBJ2-2, with 8 bases identical to TRBD1. Trimming at V came to 6 bases and at J to 6 bases, leaving 3 bases not matched to a gene. CDR1 is MNHEY, CDR2 SMNVEV, per germline (reference sequence). CDR3 length equals 13 residues. CDR3 in DNA: TGTGCCAGCAGGGACAGGGAGGCCGGGGAGCTGTTTTTT. This sequence encodes CASRDREAGELFF.

In this sample, this clonotype turned up once. This chain joins TRBV25-1 and TRBJ2-3; unclear D gene. The V end lost 4 bases, the J end lost 1 base, and 15 bases lay between the germline ends. CDR1 MGHDK and CDR2 SYGVNS come from the germline V gene. CDR3 length: 16 amino acids. CDR3 protein: CASSGQPPPGTDTQYF. In DNA form, the CDR3 reads TGTGCCAGCAGTGGCCAACCCCCGCCGGGCACAGATACGCAGTATTTT.

V and J are TRBV28 and TRBJ2-7, with 8 bases identical to TRBD2. V lost 8 bases to trimming and J lost 3 bases; unmatched junction nucleotides: 15. The CDR3 has 16 amino acids. Germline V gene sequence: CDR1 MDHEN, CDR2 SYDVKM. As DNA, the CDR3 is TGTGCCAGCGACACGGAGCCACTAGCGGATATCTACGAGCAGTACTTC. It translates to CASDTEPLADIYEQYF.

The J gene is TRBJ1-1, the V gene TRBV4-1; 7 nucleotides agree with TRBD1. The CDR3 sequence is 20 residues long. The V segment lost 4 bases and the J segment 4 bases; nucleotides outside the gene matches: 24. Germline V CDR1 and CDR2: MGHRA, YSYEKL. Written as DNA, the CDR3 is TGCGCCAGCAGCCCGGGGGACAGTTTAGGACTTATCTCTCGATCCACTGAAGCTTTCTTT. It is translated as CASSPGDSLGLISRSTEAFF.

V and J are TRBV7-9 and TRBJ2-3, with TRBD2 matching over 9 bases. The CDR3 contains 16 residues. Losses at the gene ends were 1 base for V and 5 bases for J; bases not matched to a gene: 7. The germline gives CDR1 SEHNR, CDR2 FQNEAQ (reference sequence). DNA of the CDR3: TGTGCCAGCAGCTTAGACGCTAGCGGGGTGCAAGATACGCAGTATTTT. Translation gives CASSLDASGVQDTQYF.

The chain links TRBV28 to TRBJ2-7, with TRBD1 matching over 8 bases. The ends lost 8 bases at V and 3 bases at J; junction bases unmatched: 9. This CDR3 contains 14 residues. The V gene's germline CDR1 is MDHEN and CDR2 SYDVKM. CDR3 loop: CASAAQGVFYEQYF. The CDR3 DNA sequence: TGTGCCAGCGCGGCACAGGGGGTTTTCTACGAGCAGTACTTC.

The chain employs TRBV7-9 and TRBJ2-2; 9 bases align to TRBD1. V trimming: 5 bases; J trimming: 3 bases; junction bases outside the gene matches: 7. CDR1 and CDR2 from the germline V gene are SEHNR and FQNEAQ (reference sequence). There are 16 residues in the CDR3. The CDR3 region is CASSDFRTGDTGELFF. CDR3 nucleotides: TGTGCCAGCAGCGACTTTCGGACAGGGGACACCGGGGAGCTGTTTTTT. Based on the CDR3 plus reference TRBV7-9 and TRBJ2-2, the full variable domain is DTGVSQNPRHKITKRGQNVTFRCDPISEHNRLYWYRQTLGQGPEFLTYFQNEAQLEKSRLLSDRFSAERPKGSFSTLEIQRTEQGDSAMYLCASSDFRTGDTGELFFGEGSRLTVL.

This clonotype was detected once. The chain couples TRBV5-4 to TRBJ2-1, with D perhaps matching TRBD1 (5 bases). Between the trimmed V and J ends, which lost 4 bases and 10 bases, there was a span of 21 bases. This CDR3 has 15 residues. Per the germline V gene, CDR1 is SGHNT and CDR2 is YYREEE (reference sequence). The CDR3 nucleotides read TGTGCCAGCAGCCCTAGTGACAGCGCCATTGAAGAGCAGTTCTTC. Its translation is CASSPSDSAIEEQFF. Full variable domain (missing parts from reference TRBV5-4 and TRBJ2-1): ETGVTQSPTHLIKTRGQQVTLRCSSQSGHNTVSWYQQALGQGPQFIFQYYREEENGRGNFPPRFSGLQFPNYSSELNVNALELDDSALYLCASSPSDSAIEEQFFGPGTRLTVL.

The rearrangement joins TRBV28 to TRBJ2-3; D unresolved. Germline CDR1 and CDR2: MDHEN and SYDVKM. This CDR3 has 14 residues. Between the trimmed V and J ends, which lost 6 bases and 2 bases, there was a span of 12 bases. CDR3 in DNA: TGTGCCAGCAGCGAGGCGGAATTCACAGATACGCAGTATTTT. It translates to CASSEAEFTDTQYF. Supplemented by reference TRBV28 and TRBJ2-3, the full variable domain reads DVKVTQSSRYLVKRTGEKVFLECVQDMDHENMFWYRQDPGLGLRLIYFSYDVKMKEKGDIPEGYSVSREKKERFSLILESASTNQTSMYLCASSEAEFTDTQYFGPGTRLTVL.

This clonotype was seen once. The genes are TRBV6-5 and TRBJ1-1; D may be TRBD1 (5 bases). There are 15 residues in the CDR3. Trimming took off 7 bases at V and 0 bases at J, with 15 bases between the two ends. Germline lookup yields CDR1 MNHEY and CDR2 SVGAGI. CDR3 protein: CASTPRGRVNTEAFF. CDR3 nucleotides: TGTGCCAGCACCCCCCGAGGCAGGGTGAACACTGAAGCTTTCTTT.